This is a list of T cell receptor beta chains from one sample in a study of cytomegalovirus exposure and HLA in healthy donors. Using immunoSEQ multiplex PCR, the repertoire was profiled, and TCRdb retains in-frame clones only, with some absent. The sample gives 110,000 to 150,000 clones, roughly 74% of which show up once; about 2.4% is in the top ten. The material sequenced was PBMCs. Receptors originate from a woman under 30 in good health and CMV-seropositive. The CDR3 runs from the conserved cysteine through the conserved F or W. D genes are given only for firm matches. Size values are once, few and many counts, or a class for expanded clones, and some rows have none.

clone size	J gene	V gene	D gene	CDR3 DNA	CDR3 protein
-	TRBJ2-5	TRBV5-6	-	TGTGCCAGCAGCTTGCTAGAGACCCAGTACTTC	CASSLLETQYF
-	TRBJ1-2	TRBV30	-	TGTGCCTGGAGTCAATCCCCTGGCTACACCTTC	CAWSQSPGYTF
few	TRBJ1-2	TRBV7-2	TRBD1	TGTGCCACCTCCGGGACAGGGGGCGGAAGGGGCTACACCTTC	CATSGTGGGRGYTF
few	TRBJ2-7	TRBV30	TRBD1	TGTGCCTGGAGTCCAACAGGGGGAGCTTACGAGCAGTACTTC	CAWSPTGGAYEQYF
-	TRBJ2-7	TRBV27	TRBD2	TGTGCCAGCAGTTTATGGTCTAGCGGGGGGAAGCGCGAGCAGTACTTC	CASSLWSSGGKREQYF
-	TRBJ1-5	TRBV6-6	TRBD1	TGTGCCAGCAGTTCCACGGACAGGGGTGGCAATCAGCCCCAGCATTTT	CASSSTDRGGNQPQHF
-	TRBJ2-6	TRBV18	TRBD1	TGTGCCAGCTCACCGACAGGGACTGGGGCCAACGTCCTGACTTTC	CASSPTGTGANVLTF
-	TRBJ2-3	TRBV27	-	TGTGCCAGCAGTCTCCGCGGGGCAGATACGCAGTATTTT	CASSLRGADTQYF
-	TRBJ1-2	TRBV7-2	-	TGTGCCAGCAGCTTAGAGGGGAACTATGGCTACACCTTC	CASSLEGNYGYTF
-	TRBJ2-3	TRBV7-9	TRBD2	TGTGCCAGCAGCGTGGGACTAGCGGGGAGGAGGGCAGATACGCAGTATTTT	CASSVGLAGRRADTQYF
-	TRBJ1-3	TRBV6-5	-	TGTGCCAGCAGTTACACCTGGACAGTCTCTGGAAACACCATATATTTT	CASSYTWTVSGNTIYF
-	TRBJ2-1	TRBV29-1	TRBD1	TGCAGCGTTGAGCCGGGACAGGGGGCGTGGGATGAGCAGTTCTTC	CSVEPGQGAWDEQFF
-	TRBJ1-5	TRBV19	-	TGTGCCAGTAGTATCATCATGGACAAGTGGGATCAGCCCCAGCATTTT	CASSIIMDKWDQPQHF
-	TRBJ1-6	TRBV6-5	-	TGTGCCAGCAGCAGATCGACACCTCATAATTCACCCCTCCACTTT	CASSRSTPHNSPLHF
few	TRBJ2-7	TRBV7-9	TRBD2	TGTGCCAGCAGCTTAGGGAGGGGCGGGGGGATCTTCTACGAGCAGTACTTC	CASSLGRGGGIFYEQYF
-	TRBJ1-2	TRBV9	-	TGTGCCAGCAGCCCCGGACAGACCTCCCTCTATGGCTACACCTTC	CASSPGQTSLYGYTF
-	TRBJ1-1	TRBV9	-	TGTGCCAGCAGGGGGGGGGACGGTGAAGCTTTCTTT	CASRGGDGEAFF
-	TRBJ2-7	TRBV7-8	TRBD2	TGTGCCAGCAGTTATAGCGGGGGTGCCTACGAGCAGTACTTC	CASSYSGGAYEQYF
-	TRBJ2-3	TRBV4-3	TRBD2	TGCGCCAGCAGCCAAGCCCGACTAGCGGGGGGGCAAGATACGCAGTATTTT	CASSQARLAGGQDTQYF
-	TRBJ1-5	TRBV6-1	-	TGTGCCAGCAAAGGGAGTGGCACTCAGCCCCAGCATTTT	CASKGSGTQPQHF
-	TRBJ2-7	TRBV1	-	TGCACCAGCAGCCAAGCTGGTGGAGGGCCAACCTACGAGCAGTACTTC	CTSSQAGGGPTYEQYF
-	TRBJ1-6	TRBV5-8	-	TGTGCCAGCAGCTTGATGACGTGGGGCGGTTCACCCCTCCACTTT	CASSLMTWGGSPLHF
-	TRBJ1-4	TRBV7-2	-	TGTGCCAGCAGCACAGGGAGTACCACTAATGAAAAACTGTTTTTT	CASSTGSTTNEKLFF
once	TRBJ2-1	TRBV9	TRBD1	TGTGCCAGCAGCCCTCATCTCACAGGGGATGAGCAGTTCTTC	CASSPHLTGDEQFF
few	TRBJ2-3	TRBV9	TRBD1	TGTGCCAGCAGGACAGGGACGACAGATACGCAGTATTTT	CASRTGTTDTQYF
-	TRBJ1-1	TRBV5-1	TRBD1	TGCGCCAGCAGGAGGGACAGGGGGCACACTGAAGCTTTCTTT	CASRRDRGHTEAFF
-	TRBJ2-7	TRBV30	-	TGTGCCTGGAGTCCCCTGGGCAGCCTCCCCGAGCAGTACTTC	CAWSPLGSLPEQYF
-	TRBJ1-3	TRBV11-2	-	TGTGCCAGCGCTCCTATACGACAGCGCGACTCTGGAAACACCATATATTTT	CASAPIRQRDSGNTIYF
once	TRBJ1-6	TRBV25-1	-	TGTGCCAGCAGTGACCTAGACAGGCCGGGTTCACCCCTCCACTTT	CASSDLDRPGSPLHF
-	TRBJ1-2	TRBV7-2	-	TGTGCCAGCAGCTTAGAGGTCAGGGGCGGCTACACCTTC	CASSLEVRGGYTF
-	TRBJ2-7	TRBV7-7	TRBD1	TGTGCCAACAATAGCGACGGGACAGGGGACAAGTACGAGCAGTACTTC	CANNSDGTGDKYEQYF
-	TRBJ1-2	TRBV25-1	-	TGTGCCAGCAGTGCCATAGGGCAGGGTTCTGGCTACACCTTC	CASSAIGQGSGYTF
-	TRBJ2-6	TRBV29-1	-	TGCAGCGTTGAAGAACAAACTACCGCCGCTGGGGCCAACGTCCTGACTTTC	CSVEEQTTAAGANVLTF
once	TRBJ2-7	TRBV5-1	TRBD2	TGCGCCAGCAGCTTGTATCCTAGCGGGGGGGCCTACGAGCAGTACTTC	CASSLYPSGGAYEQYF
-	TRBJ1-3	TRBV6-1	-	TGTGCCAGCAGGTTAGGGAGCTCGGGGTCCAACACCATATATTTT	CASRLGSSGSNTIYF
-	TRBJ2-5	TRBV5-5	TRBD2	TGTGCCAGCAGAGCTAGCGGAGAGACCTTCCAAGAGACCCAGTACTTC	CASRASGETFQETQYF
-	TRBJ2-7	TRBV19	-	TGTGCCAGTAGTATAACAGGGCTGGTTGACGAGCAGTACTTC	CASSITGLVDEQYF
-	TRBJ2-3	TRBV28	-	TGTGCCAGCAGAATCTTGGCAGGCACAGATACGCAGTATTTT	CASRILAGTDTQYF
few	TRBJ1-1	TRBV9	TRBD1	TGTGCCAGCAGCCCCGGACAGGAAGTAGGAGCTTTCTTT	CASSPGQEVGAFF
once	TRBJ1-3	TRBV11-2	-	TGTGCCAGCAGAAAGGACGGACAGATCTCTGGAAACACCATATATTTT	CASRKDGQISGNTIYF
-	TRBJ2-3	TRBV4-1	TRBD1	TGCGCCAGCAGCCTGACAGGGGTAGTCCCAGATACGCAGTATTTT	CASSLTGVVPDTQYF